This TCR beta chain is from a study of T-cell reconstitution after alpha-beta-depleted transplantation in children. Findings of the study overall: Reportedly, alpha-beta T cells present about two months post-transplant originated from several hundred expanded clones of graft origin. Diversity and T-cell counts at one year after transplant derived mostly from new T cells. Surviving recipient T cells and thymic progenitors underlay high day-60 TCRbeta diversity in some patients.

Preparation of the TCRbeta library used unique molecular identifiers. One entry per CDR3 protein, called by TCRdb with MiXCR from the PCR reads. Among hundreds of thousands of distinct CDR3 sequences listed, around 13% were seen once. The table lists this clonotype with many counts. What it recognizes is unknown. The CDR3 is 11 residues long. Trimming removed 1 base from V and 8 bases from J, with 6 bases in between. Germline CDR1 and CDR2: SGHRS and YFSETQ. The sequencing used PBMCs, collected before TCRalphabeta/CD19-depleted stem cell transplant. This clonotype was obtained from a girl aged 2-10 years with congenital amegakaryocytic thrombocytopenia, due to receive a stem cell transplant. V and J are TRBV5-1 and TRBJ1-1; D call uncertain. CDR3 bases: TGCGCCAGCAGCTTGAATAGAGAAGCTTTCTTT. Protein sequence: CASSLNREAFF.